The rows below give T cell receptor beta chains drawn from one sample of a study of T cells after somatic rescue of genetic block. Assay: immunoSEQ multiplex PCR; the TCRdb copy retains only in-frame clones and omits some. The data contain about 68,000 clones, approximately 90% of them singletons. Sample: peripheral blood mononuclear cells (PBMCs). These receptors were taken from a man aged 40-55 years. Both conserved end residues are part of each CDR3. A D gene is named only where the DNA matches it firmly. Expanded clones get a size class; other rows say once, few or many, or leave the size out.

V,size,D,J,DNA,CDR3
TRBV5-1,once,-,TRBJ2-5,TGCGCCAGCAGCTTGGTTCCGGGAGACGAGACCCAGTACTTC,CASSLVPGDETQYF
TRBV6-5,-,-,TRBJ1-4,TGTGCCAGCAGTTACCTCGGCCCAACTAATGAAAAACTGTTTTTT,CASSYLGPTNEKLFF
TRBV15,-,-,TRBJ1-2,TGTGCCACCAGCAGTGGACAGCTGAATCTGGGCTACACCTTC,CATSSGQLNLGYTF
TRBV7-2,-,TRBD1,TRBJ1-5,TGTGCCAGCAGCTTAGCGGGGACAGGGACTCAGCCCCAGCATTTT,CASSLAGTGTQPQHF
TRBV28,few,-,TRBJ2-1,TGTGCCAGCAGTTTATGGTCTTCTCCCCAGGGTGGTGAGTTCTTC,CASSLWSSPQGGEFF
TRBV6-1,-,-,TRBJ2-5,TGTGCCAGCAGTGAGGGGAGGTTTATATTGGAGACCCAGTACTTC,CASSEGRFILETQYF
TRBV7-2,-,-,TRBJ2-7,TGTGCCAGCAGCTTAGATAGCGCCGCCTACGAGCAGTACTTC,CASSLDSAAYEQYF
TRBV4-3,-,TRBD1,TRBJ1-5,TGCGCCAGCAGCCAAGGGACAGGGGCCAACGATCAGCCCCAGCATTTT,CASSQGTGANDQPQHF
TRBV15,-,-,TRBJ1-4,TGTGCCACCAGCAGAGGCGCAACTAATGAAAAACTGTTTTTT,CATSRGATNEKLFF
TRBV6-5,-,-,TRBJ1-1,TGTGCCAGCAGTTACTCGGGGGCGTCAAACACTGAAGCTTTCTTT,CASSYSGASNTEAFF
TRBV9,-,TRBD1,TRBJ2-3,TGTGCCAGCAGCGCCCGACAGGGGGACACAGATACGCAGTATTTT,CASSARQGDTDTQYF
TRBV5-1,-,TRBD1,TRBJ2-7,TGCGCCAGCAGCGACCGTACAGGGGGCGGATACGAGCAGTACTTC,CASSDRTGGGYEQYF
TRBV6-6,-,-,TRBJ2-7,TGTGCCAGCAGTGCCCCGGGGGACTACGAGCAGTACTTC,CASSAPGDYEQYF
TRBV14,-,-,TRBJ2-2,TGTGCCAGCAGCCAAGTCCCCGGGGAGCTGTTTTTT,CASSQVPGELFF
TRBV30,-,TRBD1,TRBJ2-7,TGTGCCTGGGGACAGGGAATGGGGATCTACGAGCAGTACTTC,CAWGQGMGIYEQYF
TRBV6-5,-,-,TRBJ1-5,TGTGCCAGCAGCAGCGACAGGAGGGGAAATCAGCCCCAGCATTTT,CASSSDRRGNQPQHF
TRBV14,-,-,TRBJ1-1,TGTGCCAGCAGCTTAGGGTTGAACACTGAAGCTTTCTTT,CASSLGLNTEAFF
TRBV7-3,-,TRBD1,TRBJ2-1,TGTGCCAGCAGCTTACTACAGGGGGCAGACAATGAGCAGTTCTTC,CASSLLQGADNEQFF
TRBV19,once,-,TRBJ1-1,TGTGCCAGTAGTCCCTCGGGCCTGGGTGACACTGAAGCTTTCTTT,CASSPSGLGDTEAFF
TRBV19,-,-,TRBJ2-1,TGTGCCAGTATGGCGGGTTTTTACAATGAGCAGTTCTTC,CASMAGFYNEQFF
TRBV18,-,-,TRBJ2-7,TGTGCCAGCTCACCTAAATTGGGAACGCTGGATGGCGAGCAGTACTTC,CASSPKLGTLDGEQYF
TRBV15,-,-,TRBJ1-5,TGTGCCACCAGGAGGGGGGGCGGCAATCAGCCCCAGCATTTT,CATRRGGGNQPQHF
TRBV6-1,-,-,TRBJ1-5,TGTGCCAGCAGTCGGCAGCCCCAGCATTTT,CASSRQPQHF
TRBV9,-,-,TRBJ2-2,TGTGCCAGCAGCGTAGTGAAGGGGTTGGCCGGGGAGCTGTTTTTT,CASSVVKGLAGELFF
TRBV6-6,-,-,TRBJ2-2,TGTGCCAGCAGTACGGGTTTTATTACCGGGGAGCTGTTTTTT,CASSTGFITGELFF
TRBV4-1,once,-,TRBJ2-2,TGCGCCAGCAGCCTTCCACCAACCGGGGAGCTGTTTTTT,CASSLPPTGELFF
TRBV11-2,-,TRBD1,TRBJ1-2,TGTGCCAGCAGCGCCGAGGGAGGGGGCGCCTATGGCTACACCTTC,CASSAEGGGAYGYTF
TRBV25-1,-,-,TRBJ2-3,TGTGCCAGCAGTCGGACAGCTAGCACAGATACGCAGTATTTT,CASSRTASTDTQYF
TRBV4-3,-,-,TRBJ1-5,TGCGCCAGCAGCCAAGATCTAGGTCAGCCCCAGCATTTT,CASSQDLGQPQHF
TRBV7-2,-,TRBD2,TRBJ2-3,TGTGCCAGCAGCGCAACCTTAGCGGGACCCGATACGCAGTATTTT,CASSATLAGPDTQYF
TRBV2,-,TRBD1,TRBJ2-7,TGTGCCAGCGGGTTAGACAGGGGGAGCTACGAGCAGTACTTC,CASGLDRGSYEQYF
TRBV20-1,few,-,TRBJ1-1,TGCAGTTCACAGAGATACACTGAAGCTTTCTTT,CSSQRYTEAFF
TRBV2,-,-,TRBJ2-1,TGTGCCAGCAGTGAACGGGACCCCGGGTTCTTC,CASSERDPGFF